This TCR beta chain was identified in a study of T cells in Graves' hyperthyroidism and ophthalmopathy (dated by TCRdb to about 2019). General notes on the study: Peripheral blood was collected at initial diagnosis, before any treatment. The 90 or so discovery patients were randomly split 7:3 into training and test sets. Thyroid tissue and blood T-cell repertoires from about six Graves' hyperthyroidism patients were also compared in the study. After blood sampling, hyperthyroidism patients were treated with methimazole at a starting dose of 30 mg daily, and ophthalmopathy patients were treated with high-dose intravenous methylprednisolone. TCR Vbeta CDR3 sequencing of 120 to 150 peripheral blood samples (43 ophthalmopathy, about 80 hyperthyroidism and roughly 17 progressor patients) is reported in the paper. An independent validation cohort of under 20 hyperthyroidism patients and approximately 17 patients who later progressed to ophthalmopathy tested prospective prediction of ophthalmopathy. To identify TCR V-J signatures that set the groups apart, the researchers used a discovery cohort of about a hundred patients, made up of roughly 45 with Graves' ophthalmopathy and 57 with stable Graves' hyperthyroidism. Points the paper makes about the study in general: In validation, the model predicted progression to ophthalmopathy with around 71% sensitivity and roughly 75% specificity, a median of about 6.7 months before onset. Sample size was not statistically predetermined, and blinding of investigators to group allocation was not performed. A model built on a 13 V-J signature distinguished ophthalmopathy from stable hyperthyroidism, reaching around 87% sensitivity and under 84% specificity in cross-validation and 80%/75% in testing. Blood samples also contained most of the expanded thyroid clonotypes (frequency above 0.001), which suggests that blood repertoires may reflect thyroid immune responses.

Stable Graves' hyperthyroidism was defined as the absence of progression to ophthalmopathy over 18 months of follow-up. Hyperthyroidism patients were newly diagnosed, had a disease duration of under 2 months, and were aged 18 to 65 years. Patients with uncontrolled infections, other autoimmune diseases, pregnancy or lactation were excluded. Diagnoses relied on clinical symptoms, serum thyroxine and TRAb, thyroid ultrasound and orbital computed tomography. Ficoll-Paque density gradient centrifugation was used to isolate PBMCs from around 10 ml of fresh peripheral blood. Total RNA was extracted with Trizol reagent, and quality was checked on an Agilent 2100 Bioanalyzer. The germline V gene yields SNHLY for CDR1 and FYNNEI for CDR2. V loses 8 bases of germline sequence and J loses 5 bases, and the interval between the two ends is 13 bases. The CDR3 holds 13 amino acids from the cysteine to the phenylalanine. The only DNA kept is the CDR3, 39 bases in frame from the first base.

A remark on this clonotype: The clone's antigen remains unknown. One base away there is no much larger clone; base qualities are not given.

The TCR beta CDR3 regions were amplified from the RNA transcripts. For the first round of RT-PCR on the TCR CDR3, the HTBI primer set was used together with the Qiagen OneStep RT-PCR kit. A second multiplex PCR round built the libraries, followed by size selection and purification. Sequencing of the libraries was done on an Illumina HiSeq2000 using paired-end 100 bp reads. In the paper's pipeline: Raw data were processed with SOAPnuke, discarding reads with adapters, uncalled bases, mean Phred below 15, or no exact constant-primer or identifier match. High-quality paired reads were merged with COPE v1.2.5, and unique nucleotide sequences were defined as clonotypes. Clonotypes were aligned to IMGT TRBV, TRBD and TRBJ reference segments using MiTCR v1.1. Analysis was restricted to V-J combinations with a frequency above 0.0001, which covered about 99% of repertoires. A TCS score was defined as the ratio between F50 (clonal expansion) and ExV (chaos), using BLOSUM62-based TCRdist between CDR3 peptides within each V-J. Welch's t-statistics and random forest reduced roughly 530 V-J features to roughly 13, which were used in a naive Bayes classifier (R e1071). The Morisita-Horn index was used to measure how similar the thyroid and blood repertoires were. The public reads were quality trimmed at Q25 with fastp and then assembled into clones with MiXCR by TCRdb, keeping productive beta chains. Each entry is one CDR3 protein sequence, shown with its most common DNA and genes. It is TCRdb's table, rather than the study itself, that gives the V and J calls and clone size. The sample data list 600,000 to 800,000 distinct CDR3 sequences, and about 35% of these were observed just once. Roughly 31% of the sample belongs to the ten largest clones.

The sample consisted of blood. The chain is encoded by TRBV2 joined to TRBJ1-5, with the D gene not clear enough to name. The receptor's source is a woman in her 40s with Graves' hyperthyroidism. The DNA is as follows: TGTGCCAGCTCACCCGTCGGAGATCAGCCCCAGCATTTT. It codes for CASSPVGDQPQHF.